This T cell receptor beta chain comes out of a study of cytomegalovirus exposure and HLA in healthy donors (dated by TCRdb to the late 2010s). About the study as a whole: An earlier analysis of approximately 640 of the donors reported 250 to 350 Gb of sequence data and some 120 million unique TCR beta sequences from 190 million or so T cells. A later analysis re-examined previously published TCR beta repertoires from more than 600 donors and added high-resolution HLA genotyping to investigate patterns of TCR occurrence. Because of strong linkage in the cohort, a handful of DR-DQ haplotypes were treated as single units for association and clustering. The number of donors typed differed by locus, with about 620-630 for A, B, C, DRB1 and DQB1, 522 for DQA1, 600 to 610 for DPA1, and over 400 for DPB1. In addition to the first cohort of around 670 subjects, a separate validation cohort of under 150 different subjects was used. Of the roughly 390 genotyped donors, 65% to 90% were placed in the genetic ancestry cluster associated with self-reported Caucasian donors. The study combined high-throughput TCR immunosequencing, statistical association of individual TCRs with disease status, and machine learning to predict cytomegalovirus infection status. HLA typing included class I and class II loci at four-digit resolution. Among 350 to 400 genotyped donors of the cohort, an average of around 240,000 unique TCR beta nucleotide sequences were sequenced per donor, around a sixth of them non-productive. Donor age, sex, ethnicity and CMV serostatus were compiled alongside the repertoire data. An early release that covered several hundred HLA-typed donors contained approximately 290 gigabases of sequencing data and 85 million to 100 million unique TCR sequences. A later genetic analysis used genome-wide SNP genotypes for about three fifths of the 666 donors, treating that subset as a discovery cohort. All discovery cohort repertoires had been generated on a single sequencing platform. The study profiled the T cell repertoires of hundreds of subjects by immunosequencing and related them to cytomegalovirus serostatus. The study aimed to test whether signatures of past pathogen exposure could be identified by cataloging public T cell receptors. To decide whether each TCR beta V gene segment behaved as functional or pseudogenic, an earlier analysis of some 600 of the donors relied on high-throughput TCR beta sequencing. In the later analysis, no new phenotypic data were used to find candidate immune exposures; instead, reliance was placed on TCR beta sequences and their occurrence across donors. Overall results and qualifications from the work: The classifier was reported to diagnose cytomegalovirus status with high specificity and sensitivity in both the original cohort and the validation cohort. HLA typing was unavailable for some donors at each locus, so association tests used only the typed subset. The cohort was sequenced for TCR beta chains only, and without alpha or paired-chain data the features that could be detected were limited. In vitro tests confirmed that a few of the cytomegalovirus-associated TCR beta chains recognize cytomegalovirus antigens. In a later analysis, 16,951 TCR beta sequences were associated with specific HLA alleles at a false discovery rate of 0.05. A further reported finding was that TCR beta sequences accurately predicted the HLA-A and HLA-B alleles for most subjects in the first cohort. Some IMGT-functional V segments, including TRBV6-2 and TRBV6-3, could not be distinguished by the 87-base-pair reads and were therefore excluded. A cluster of highly shared sequence variants was judged likely to represent a technical artifact of the sequencing pipeline. The presence/absence analyses assumed that sequencing depth was roughly uniform across donors, and that assumption may not be true. According to a later analysis, TCR association rates differed among HLA loci, with DRB1 alleles showing the most associated TCRs and HLA-C alleles showing the fewest. Broadly in line with IMGT annotations, most TCR beta V segments showed up in productive rearrangements about 87% or about 30% of the time in an earlier analysis of several hundred of the donors. Linkage disequilibrium might explain the correlated functional status among segregating V segments, but an unknown experimental factor could not be excluded. According to the authors, the approach could potentially be generalized to other disease states and immunological phenotypes. About 17 rarely observed V segments, including chromosome 9 orphons, were excluded from the earlier analysis of several hundred of the donors because counts were too low. Compared with the approximately 670-donor mean, donors in an Asian-associated ancestry cluster had fewer N-insertions in productive TCRs, according to a later genetic analysis. The only immune exposure information available for the cohort was CMV serostatus. According to a later analysis, most CMV-associated TCR beta chains appeared to be HLA-restricted, and the HLA associations seemed to be driven largely by CMV exposure. V-gene and J-gene trimming of TCR beta chains was associated with a missense DCLRE1C variant in a later genetic analysis, and the association was replicated in an independent cohort. In a later analysis, HLA-associated TCR beta chains were found to be more clonally expanded and to have lower generation probabilities than equally common non-associated chains. In the study, some 160 TCR beta chains were listed as associated with cytomegalovirus. According to a later analysis, parvovirus B19, influenza, CMV and Epstein-Barr virus appeared linked to several top co-occurrence clusters. Across donors, most TCR sequences were observed very rarely, whereas some public TCRs were present in many individuals. Assigning TCR associations to individual alleles was difficult when HLA alleles, especially DR and DQ, strongly co-occurred.

CDR3 length: 13 amino acids, cysteine to phenylalanine. The DNA shown is the 39-base CDR3, in frame from base 1. V is clipped by 4 bases and J by 13 bases, and the sequence between their germline boundaries is 20 bases long. Via the germline V gene, CDR1 is SQVTM and CDR2 ANQGSEA. For this clone: No cognate antigen has been identified for it. No base quality values were provided; no much bigger clone lies one nucleotide off.

The cohort consisted of more than 650 healthy bone marrow donors. At the time of sampling, all cohort members were nominally healthy, though unrecorded immune exposures were likely present. The donor tested CMV seronegative, placing the donor among the 350 to 400 seronegative members of the cohort. A peripheral blood sample was collected from each donor, and TCR beta sequencing was performed on peripheral blood mononuclear cells. The Qiagen DNeasy Blood Extraction Kit was used to extract genomic DNA from the blood cell samples. The receptor library was made with the immunoSEQ multiplex PCR assay. A mixture of 60 forward primers for TCR Vbeta segments and 13 reverse primers for TCR Jbeta segments was used in the multiplex PCR. Amplification of the CDR3 region of rearranged TCR beta genes was performed with a multiplex PCR assay on genomic DNA. The amplified TCR beta libraries were sequenced on the Illumina HiSeq System as 87-base-pair reads. The paper's data handling went like this. Across the 700 or so repertoires, a later analysis counted approximately 83 million unique TCR beta chains, roughly 11 million of which were shared by at least two donors. To remove PCR and sequencing errors, raw reads were error-corrected and collapsed into unique sequences using a nearest-neighbor algorithm that merged closely related sequences. Alignment of CDR3 sequences to IMGT reference sequences was used to assign V, D and J gene segments. For a sequence to be retained, at least a six-nucleotide match to both a V gene segment and a J gene segment was required. Rearrangements were called productive when the CDR3 lacked stop codons and stayed in frame with V and J; all others were non-productive. CDR3 was defined according to IMGT convention as the region running from the second conserved V-encoded cysteine to the conserved J-encoded phenylalanine. Sequences without an unambiguous match to a single V gene segment were excluded from the earlier analysis of 450 to 650 of the donors. In an earlier analysis of a few hundred of the donors, V segments were called functional above 56.7% productive rearrangements and were called segregating when the between-donor standard deviation exceeded 5%. A statistical classification framework was built to diagnose cytomegalovirus status from the catalog of TCR beta chain sequences. In a later analysis, V and J genes were assigned by comparing TCR nucleotide sequences against IMGT/GENE-DB human TR gene sequences. The TCRdist pipeline was used in a later analysis to assign CDR3 sequences and most-parsimonious VDJ recombination scenarios. In a later analysis, every TCR beta chain was defined by the combination of its CDR3 amino acid sequence and its V-gene family, and reads without a unique V-gene family were dropped. In a later analysis, 550 to 650 highly shared, low-generation-probability nucleotide sequences were removed to address suspected cross-contamination and a sequencing artifact. A later analysis calculated a clonal expansion index for each public chain from normalized within-repertoire ranks of inferred template counts. In a later analysis, generation probabilities were computed using a VDJ recombination model fitted to out-of-frame rearrangements, and the results were checked against IGoR. In a later analysis, hypergeometric tests were used to score TCR-TCR, TCR-HLA and TCR-CMV co-occurrence, with a repertoire-size bias correction applied to TCR pairs. False discovery rates were estimated in a later analysis by permuting HLA or CMV assignments 20 times. A later analysis grouped co-occurring TCRs with DBSCAN, adding TCRdist sequence similarity when clustering within HLA-allele-positive subsets. For co-occurrence clustering, repertoires with fewer than 30,000 or more than 120,000 public chains were excluded, along with about five repertoires with anomalous nucleotide sharing. Sourced from immuneACCESS, this table was stored by TCRdb with only in-frame sequences that have V and J called. A share of the clones is absent; for the studies checked, an unresolved V gene accounts for under half, and the remainder has no known explanation. V, J and clone size derive from that table, while D and trimming were established from the DNA sequence. In all, the sample holds about 160,000 clones, and more than 70% of those were seen once. Under 1.1% of the sample rests with the top ten.

Material for sequencing was PBMCs. The receptor comes from a man in his thirties or forties in good health and CMV-seronegative. Recombination joined TRBV29-1 with TRBJ2-1, with TRBD1 tentatively as D gene (6 bases match). CDR3 region: CSVVGNRVMTQFF. The sequenced DNA is TGCAGCGTTGTAGGGAACAGGGTTATGACCCAGTTCTTC.